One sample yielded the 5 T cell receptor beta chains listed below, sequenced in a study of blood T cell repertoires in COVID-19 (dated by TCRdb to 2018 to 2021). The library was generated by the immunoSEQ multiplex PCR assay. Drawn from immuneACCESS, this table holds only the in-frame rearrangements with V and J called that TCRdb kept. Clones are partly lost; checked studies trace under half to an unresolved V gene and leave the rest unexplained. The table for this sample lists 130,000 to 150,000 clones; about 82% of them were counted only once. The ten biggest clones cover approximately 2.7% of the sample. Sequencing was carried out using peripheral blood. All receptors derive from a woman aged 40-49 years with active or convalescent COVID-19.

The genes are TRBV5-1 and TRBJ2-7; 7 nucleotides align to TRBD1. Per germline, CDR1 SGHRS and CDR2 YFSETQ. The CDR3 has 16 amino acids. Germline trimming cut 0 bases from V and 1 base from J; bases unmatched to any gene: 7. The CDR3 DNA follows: TGCGCCAGCAGCTTGGCGGACAGGCAACTATCCTACGAGCAGTACTTC. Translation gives CASSLADRQLSYEQYF.

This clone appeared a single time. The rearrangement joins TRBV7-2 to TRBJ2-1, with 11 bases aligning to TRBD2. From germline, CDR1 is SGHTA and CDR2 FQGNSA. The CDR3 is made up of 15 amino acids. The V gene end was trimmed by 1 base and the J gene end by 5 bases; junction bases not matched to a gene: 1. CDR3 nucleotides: TGTGCCAGCAGCTTAGAACTAGCGGGAGACAATGAGCAGTTCTTC. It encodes CASSLELAGDNEQFF.

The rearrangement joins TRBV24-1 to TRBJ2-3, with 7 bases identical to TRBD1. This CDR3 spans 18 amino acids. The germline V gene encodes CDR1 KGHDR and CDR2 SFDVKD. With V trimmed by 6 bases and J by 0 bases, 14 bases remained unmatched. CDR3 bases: TGTGCCACCAGTCCGCAGTCTCAAACAGGGGCTAGCACAGATACGCAGTATTTT. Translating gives CATSPQSQTGASTDTQYF.

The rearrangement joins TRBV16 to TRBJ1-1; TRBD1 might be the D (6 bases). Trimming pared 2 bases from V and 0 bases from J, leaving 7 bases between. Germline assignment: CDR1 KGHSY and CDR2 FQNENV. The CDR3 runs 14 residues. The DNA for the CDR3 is TGTGCCAGCAGCCAACGGACAGTGAACACTGAAGCTTTCTTT. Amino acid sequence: CASSQRTVNTEAFF.

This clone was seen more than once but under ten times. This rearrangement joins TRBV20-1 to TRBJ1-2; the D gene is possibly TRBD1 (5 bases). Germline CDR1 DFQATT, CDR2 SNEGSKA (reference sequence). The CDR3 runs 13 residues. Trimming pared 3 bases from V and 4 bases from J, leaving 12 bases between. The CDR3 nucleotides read TGCAGTGCTAGTGGGGCAGGCTCCTATGGCTACACCTTC. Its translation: CSASGAGSYGYTF.